This record looks at one T cell receptor beta chain sequence and its context. Its antigen is as yet unknown. This specimen comes from a study of siplizumab effects on memory and regulatory T cells. Study-wide points: Proliferating CD4+ or CD8+ clones, roughly 80-96% of them, lacked an assignable naive or memory phenotype. Naive T cells looked more diverse than memory cells, and they looked like major contributors to the alloresponse.

Germline V gene data show CDR1 as SNHLY and CDR2 as FYNNEI. There are 16 residues in the CDR3. Assayed TCR templates numbered 80,000 to 100,000 for each sample. This table comes from immunoSEQ multiplex PCR, and its TCRdb copy is limited to in-frame clones, with some not included. The sample includes more than 85,000 clones, 80% to 95% of them seen just once. This chain joins TRBV2 and TRBJ2-5, with 8 positions matching TRBD2. The closer fit of TRBJ2-7 to the DNA end suggests the J call may be wrong. The TCR comes from a human donor in good health. Sequencing was done on a sample of CD4+ T cells sorted from blood. CDR3 sequence: CASSESAGGRSTEQYF. CDR3 DNA: TGTGCCAGCAGTGAATCTGCGGGCGGGAGGTCTACCGAGCAGTACTTC.